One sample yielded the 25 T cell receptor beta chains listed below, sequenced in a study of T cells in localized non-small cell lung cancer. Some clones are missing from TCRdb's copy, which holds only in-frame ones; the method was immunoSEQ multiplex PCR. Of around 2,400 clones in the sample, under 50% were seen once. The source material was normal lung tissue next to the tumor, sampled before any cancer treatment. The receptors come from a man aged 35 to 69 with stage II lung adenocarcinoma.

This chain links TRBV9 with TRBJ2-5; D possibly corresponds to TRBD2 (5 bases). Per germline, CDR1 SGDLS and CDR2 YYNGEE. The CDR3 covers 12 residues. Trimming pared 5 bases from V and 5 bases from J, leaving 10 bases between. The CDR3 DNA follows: TGTGCCAGCAGATCCGGCGGGGAGACCCAGTACTTC. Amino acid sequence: CASRSGGETQYF.

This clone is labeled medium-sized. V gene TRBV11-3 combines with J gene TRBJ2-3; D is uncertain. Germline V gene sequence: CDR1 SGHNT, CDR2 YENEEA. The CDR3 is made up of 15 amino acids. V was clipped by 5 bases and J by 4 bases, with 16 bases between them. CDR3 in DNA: TGTGCCAGCAGCCCCAGCTTCAGGTGGGCAGATACGCAGTATTTT. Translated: CASSPSFRWADTQYF.

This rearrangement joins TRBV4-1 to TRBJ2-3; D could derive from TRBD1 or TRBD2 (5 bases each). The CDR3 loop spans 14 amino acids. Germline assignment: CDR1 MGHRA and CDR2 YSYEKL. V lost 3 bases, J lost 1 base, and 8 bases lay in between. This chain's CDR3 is CASSQGPGTDTQYF. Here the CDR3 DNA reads TGCGCCAGCAGCCAGGGACCCGGCACAGATACGCAGTATTTT.

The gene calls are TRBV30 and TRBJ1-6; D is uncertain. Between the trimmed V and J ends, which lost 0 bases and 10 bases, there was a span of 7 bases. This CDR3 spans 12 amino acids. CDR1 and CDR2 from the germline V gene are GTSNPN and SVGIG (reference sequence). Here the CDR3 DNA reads TGTGCCTGGAGTGTATTGGACTCACCCCTCCACTTT. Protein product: CAWSVLDSPLHF.

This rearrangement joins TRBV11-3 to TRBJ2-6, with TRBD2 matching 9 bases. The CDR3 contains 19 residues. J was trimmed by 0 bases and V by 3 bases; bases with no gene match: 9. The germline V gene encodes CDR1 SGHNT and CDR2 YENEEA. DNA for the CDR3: TGTGCCAGCAGCTTGGCGCCTCGCGGGGGGGCCTCTGGGGCCAACGTCCTGACTTTC. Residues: CASSLAPRGGASGANVLTF.

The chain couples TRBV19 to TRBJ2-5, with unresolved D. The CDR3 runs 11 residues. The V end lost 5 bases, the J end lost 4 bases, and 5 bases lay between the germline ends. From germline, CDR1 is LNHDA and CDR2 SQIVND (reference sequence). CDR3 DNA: TGTGCCAGTAGTCCCCCAGAGACCCAGTACTTC. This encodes CASSPPETQYF.

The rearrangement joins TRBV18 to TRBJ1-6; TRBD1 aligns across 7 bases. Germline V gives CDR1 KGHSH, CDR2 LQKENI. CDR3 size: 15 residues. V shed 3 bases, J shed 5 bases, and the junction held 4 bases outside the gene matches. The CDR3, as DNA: TGTGCCAGCTCACCCGGACAGGCGCATAATTCACCCCTCCACTTT. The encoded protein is CASSPGQAHNSPLHF. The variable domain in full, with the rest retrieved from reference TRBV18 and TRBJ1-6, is NAGVMQNPRHLVRRRGQEARLRCSPMKGHSHVYWYRQLPEEGLKFMVYLQKENIIDESGMPKERFSAEFPKEGPSILRIQQVVRGDSAAYFCASSPGQAHNSPLHFGNGTRLTVT.

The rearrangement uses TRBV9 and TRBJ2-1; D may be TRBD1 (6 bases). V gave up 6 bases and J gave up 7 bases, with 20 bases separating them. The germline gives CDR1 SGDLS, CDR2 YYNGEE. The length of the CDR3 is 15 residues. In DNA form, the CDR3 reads TGTGCCAGCAAGGGGGAGTTGACAGTCAAGAATGAGCAGTTCTTC. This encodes CASKGELTVKNEQFF.

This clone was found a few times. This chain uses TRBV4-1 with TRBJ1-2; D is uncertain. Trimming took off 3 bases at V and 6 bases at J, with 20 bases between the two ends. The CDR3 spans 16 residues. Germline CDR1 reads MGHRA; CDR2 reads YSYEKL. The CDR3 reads CASSQFDEPPGHGYTF. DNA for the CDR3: TGCGCCAGCAGCCAGTTCGATGAGCCACCCGGACATGGCTACACCTTC.

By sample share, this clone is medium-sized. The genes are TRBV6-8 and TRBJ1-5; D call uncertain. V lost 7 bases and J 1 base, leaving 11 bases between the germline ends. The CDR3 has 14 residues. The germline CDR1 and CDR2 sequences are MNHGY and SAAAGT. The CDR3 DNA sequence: TGTGCCAGCAACCCAACGGGGAGCAATCAGCCCCAGCATTTT. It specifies CASNPTGSNQPQHF.

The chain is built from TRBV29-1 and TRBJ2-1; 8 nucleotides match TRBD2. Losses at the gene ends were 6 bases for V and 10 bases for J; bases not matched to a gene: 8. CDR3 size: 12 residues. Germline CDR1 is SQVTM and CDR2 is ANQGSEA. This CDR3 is CSVRSGGGEQFF. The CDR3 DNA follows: TGCAGCGTAAGGAGCGGGGGCGGAGAGCAGTTCTTC.

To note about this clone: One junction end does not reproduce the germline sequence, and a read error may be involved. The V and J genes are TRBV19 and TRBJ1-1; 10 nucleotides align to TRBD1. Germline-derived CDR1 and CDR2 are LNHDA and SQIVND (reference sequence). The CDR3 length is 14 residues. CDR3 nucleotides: TGTGCCAGTGGGGACAGGGGCAGGAACCCTGAAGCTTTCTTT. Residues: CASGDRGRNPEAFF.

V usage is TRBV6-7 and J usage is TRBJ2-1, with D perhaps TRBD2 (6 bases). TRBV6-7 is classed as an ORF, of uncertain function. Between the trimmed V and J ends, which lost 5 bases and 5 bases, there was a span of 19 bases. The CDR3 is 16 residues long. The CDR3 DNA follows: TGTGCCAGCAGTGAAGCCTTTAGGACTACGAACAATGAGCAGTTCTTC. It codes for CASSEAFRTTNNEQFF.

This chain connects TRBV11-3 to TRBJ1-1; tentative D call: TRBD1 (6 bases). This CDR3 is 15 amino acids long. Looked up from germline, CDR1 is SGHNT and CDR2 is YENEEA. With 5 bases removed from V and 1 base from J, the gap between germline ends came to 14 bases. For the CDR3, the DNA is TGTGCCAGCAGCCCCCGGGGCAGGGGGAACACTGAAGCTTTCTTT. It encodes CASSPRGRGNTEAFF.

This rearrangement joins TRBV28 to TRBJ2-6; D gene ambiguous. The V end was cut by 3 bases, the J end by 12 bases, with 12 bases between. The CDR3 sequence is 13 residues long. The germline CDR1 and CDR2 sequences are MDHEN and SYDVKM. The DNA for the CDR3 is TGTGCCAGCAGTTTCGGCGGTACCCCCGTCCTGACTTTC. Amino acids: CASSFGGTPVLTF.

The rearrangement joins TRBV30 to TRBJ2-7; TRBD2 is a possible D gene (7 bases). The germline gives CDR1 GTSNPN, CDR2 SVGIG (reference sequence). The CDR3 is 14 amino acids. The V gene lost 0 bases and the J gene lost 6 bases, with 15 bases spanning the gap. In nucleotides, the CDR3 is TGTGCCTGGAGTGTGGACCCCGGGGGGCTCGAGCAGTACTTC. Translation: CAWSVDPGGLEQYF.

CDR3 residues: CASSLLAGGFRDTQYF. CDR3 coding DNA: TGTGCCAGCAGTTTACTGGCGGGAGGATTTAGAGATACGCAGTATTTT. The rearrangement uses TRBV28 and TRBJ2-3; TRBD2 agrees at 8 bases. Germline values: CDR1 MDHEN, CDR2 SYDVKM. The CDR3 is 16 residues long. V was clipped by 2 bases and J by 5 bases; unmatched bases: 9.

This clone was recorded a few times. The CDR3 reads CASSIWGREQPQHF. DNA of the CDR3: TGTGCCAGTAGTATATGGGGGCGGGAGCAGCCCCAGCATTTT. The chain uses TRBV19 and TRBJ1-5; TRBD1 might be the D (6 bases). Trimming shortened V by 2 bases and J by 7 bases, and 12 bases separated the two germline ends. Looked up from germline, CDR1 is LNHDA and CDR2 is SQIVND (reference sequence). CDR3 length: 14 residues.

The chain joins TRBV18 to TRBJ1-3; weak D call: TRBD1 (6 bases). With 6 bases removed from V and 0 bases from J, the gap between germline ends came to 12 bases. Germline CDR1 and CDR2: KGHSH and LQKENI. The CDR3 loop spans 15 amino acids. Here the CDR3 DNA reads TGTGCCAGCTCGCCTGACAGGCGCTCTGGAAACACCATATATTTT. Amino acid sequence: CASSPDRRSGNTIYF. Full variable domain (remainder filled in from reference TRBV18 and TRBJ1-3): NAGVMQNPRHLVRRRGQEARLRCSPMKGHSHVYWYRQLPEEGLKFMVYLQKENIIDESGMPKERFSAEFPKEGPSILRIQQVVRGDSAAYFCASSPDRRSGNTIYFGEGSWLTVV.

The CDR3 here is CASSIGQLGGGTQYF. CDR3 DNA: TGTGCCAGTAGTATTGGGCAGCTAGGTGGAGGGACCCAGTACTTC. This chain links TRBV19 with TRBJ2-5, with D perhaps matching TRBD2 (5 bases). Germline values: CDR1 LNHDA, CDR2 SQIVND (reference sequence). The CDR3 contains 15 residues. Trimming removed 3 bases at V and 7 bases at J, with 18 bases between. The entire variable domain, with the rest obtained from reference TRBV19 and TRBJ2-5, is as follows: DGGITQSPKYLFRKEGQNVTLSCEQNLNHDAMYWYRQDPGQGLRLIYYSQIVNDFQKGDIAEGYSVSREKKESFPLTVTSAQKNPTAFYLCASSIGQLGGGTQYFGPGTRLLVL.

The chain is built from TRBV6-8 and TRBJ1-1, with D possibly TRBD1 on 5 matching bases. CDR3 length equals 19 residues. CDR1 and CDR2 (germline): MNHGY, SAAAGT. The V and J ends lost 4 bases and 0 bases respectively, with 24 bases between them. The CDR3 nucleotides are TGTGCCAGCAGTTCCTCTAGCCCCGGGGGGTGGAGGGTGAACACTGAAGCTTTCTTT. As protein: CASSSSSPGGWRVNTEAFF.

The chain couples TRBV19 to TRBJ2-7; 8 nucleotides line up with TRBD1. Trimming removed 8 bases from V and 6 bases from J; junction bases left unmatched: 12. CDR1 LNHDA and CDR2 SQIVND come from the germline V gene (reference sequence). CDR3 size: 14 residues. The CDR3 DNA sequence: TGTGCCAGTCGAACGGTAGAAGACAGGGGCGAGCAGTACTTC. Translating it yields CASRTVEDRGEQYF.

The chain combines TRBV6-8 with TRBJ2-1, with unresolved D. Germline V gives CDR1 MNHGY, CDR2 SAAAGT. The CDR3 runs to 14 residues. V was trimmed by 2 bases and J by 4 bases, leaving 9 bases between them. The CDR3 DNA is TGTGCCAGCAGTTACCAGAGCTCTTACAATGAGCAGTTCTTC. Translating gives CASSYQSSYNEQFF.

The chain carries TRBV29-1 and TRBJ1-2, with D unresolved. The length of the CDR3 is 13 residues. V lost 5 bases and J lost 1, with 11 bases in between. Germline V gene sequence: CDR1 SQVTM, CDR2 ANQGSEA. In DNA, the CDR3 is TGCAGCGTTCCACCGACGGGTAACTATGGCTACACCTTC. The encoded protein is CSVPPTGNYGYTF.

Written as DNA, the CDR3 is TGTGCCAGCAGCGCGGGACAGGGATCCTATGGCTACACCTTC. Amino acids: CASSAGQGSYGYTF. V is TRBV28 and J is TRBJ1-2; 9 bases fit TRBD1. Germline V gene lookup returns CDR1 MDHEN and CDR2 SYDVKM. The CDR3 totals 14 residues. V lost 6 bases and J lost 4; bases outside the gene matches: 6.